A single T cell receptor beta chain is shown here with its context. V was clipped by 6 bases and J by 6 bases; unmatched bases: 7. Looked up from germline, CDR1 is SNHLY and CDR2 is FYNNEI. The CDR3 runs to 14 residues. In the authors' workflow: Estimation of nucleated cell counts relied on the amplification of reference gene primers. TCRdb's table, derived via immunoSEQ multiplex PCR, lists solely in-frame clones and lacks some. V, J and clone size derive from that table, while D and trimming were established from the DNA sequence. The sample lists about 250,000 clones; 65% to 85% were seen once. The data derive from a study of blood T cell repertoires in COVID-19. Whole-study context: Sites across the United States, Italy and Spain contributed samples from acute and convalescent COVID-19. Nucleic acid was either cDNA or gDNA, and it came from T cells, B-cell-depleted T cells, or PBMCs.

This clonotype originated in a human donor in a cohort sampled during active COVID-19. Source material: peripheral blood. J is TRBJ2-1 and V is TRBV2; 8 bases line up with TRBD2. The CDR3 is CASSSGLAGNEQFF. The CDR3 nucleotides read TGTGCCAGCAGCAGTGGGCTAGCGGGCAATGAGCAGTTCTTC.